This T cell receptor (beta chain) was sequenced during a study of cytomegalovirus exposure and HLA in healthy donors. With regard to this clone: Its antigen is undetermined.

The CDR3 is 15 amino acids. Per the germline V gene, CDR1 is SGDLS and CDR2 is YYNGEE. Deletions cut 0 bases from V and 10 bases from J, with 17 bases between. Use of 60 Vbeta and 13 Jbeta primers characterized the PCR. TCRdb's table, derived via immunoSEQ multiplex PCR, lists solely in-frame clones and lacks some. The sample totals around 58,000 clones; its top ten clones hold about 9.2%. Notes on the study in general: Generally TCR sequences proved uncommon, though certain public TCRs appeared in numerous donors. Testing in vitro showed a few CMV-associated chains specific for CMV antigens. The authors reported that TCR beta sequences could predict HLA-A and HLA-B alleles. These predictions were accurate for most subjects in the first cohort.

Donors counted as nominally healthy when sampled, yet unrecorded immune exposures were likely. The receptor was derived from a man aged 50 to 60 in good health and CMV-seropositive. This chain joins TRBV9 and TRBJ2-1; a weak D match, TRBD1 (5 bases). The sequencing sample was made of PBMCs. CDR3 residues: CASSVDGAGLVEQFF. DNA of the CDR3: TGTGCCAGCAGCGTAGATGGGGCAGGGCTGGTCGAGCAGTTCTTC.